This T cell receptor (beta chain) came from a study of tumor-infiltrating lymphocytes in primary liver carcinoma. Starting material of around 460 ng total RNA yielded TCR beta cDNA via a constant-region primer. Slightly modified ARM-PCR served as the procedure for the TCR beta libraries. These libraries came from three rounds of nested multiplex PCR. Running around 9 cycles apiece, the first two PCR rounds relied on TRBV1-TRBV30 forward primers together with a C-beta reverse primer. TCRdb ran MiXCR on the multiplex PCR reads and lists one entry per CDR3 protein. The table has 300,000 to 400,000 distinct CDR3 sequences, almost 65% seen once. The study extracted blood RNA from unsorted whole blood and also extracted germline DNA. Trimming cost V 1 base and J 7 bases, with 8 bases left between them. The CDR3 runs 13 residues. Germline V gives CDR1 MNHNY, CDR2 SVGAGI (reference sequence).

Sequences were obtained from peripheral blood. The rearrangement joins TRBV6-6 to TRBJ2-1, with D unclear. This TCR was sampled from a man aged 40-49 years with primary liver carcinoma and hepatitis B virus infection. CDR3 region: CASSYLVDNEQFF. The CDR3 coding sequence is TGTGCCAGCAGTTACTTAGTGGATAATGAGCAGTTCTTC.